This passage covers 18 T cell receptor beta chains from one sample sequenced in a study of control samples from healthy donors and cancer patients. Data came from immunoSEQ multiplex PCR; TCRdb stores just in-frame clones and leaves some out. Among more than 95,000 clones, 80% to 90% were seen once, and the ten largest hold about 1.1%. The sequenced sample consisted of PBMCs. These TCRs come from a woman aged 45-59 years with colorectal cancer.

CDR3 amino acids: CASSGGEGGNTIYF. CDR3 sequence (DNA): TGCGCCAGCAGCGGCGGGGAGGGAGGAAACACCATATATTTT. This chain uses TRBV5-1 with TRBJ1-3, with D unresolved. The CDR3 loop spans 14 amino acids. From germline, CDR1 is SGHRS and CDR2 YFSETQ. Trimming cost V 4 bases and J 4 bases, with 12 bases left between them.

This chain uses TRBV3-1 (or the pseudogene TRBV3-2) with TRBJ2-5; TRBD2 matches 7 bases. V dropped 2 bases and J dropped 9; count of bases not matched to a gene: 3. The CDR3 totals 12 residues. The V gene's germline CDR1 is LGHDT and CDR2 YNNKEL (reference sequence). As DNA, the CDR3 is TGTGCCAGCAGCCAAAGGGGAGGGGCCCAGTACTTC. This translates into CASSQRGGAQYF.

The chain links TRBV4-2 to TRBJ2-5; 7 bases match TRBD1. V shed 0 bases, J shed 4 bases, and the junction held 5 bases outside the gene matches. The germline gives CDR1 LGHNA, CDR2 YNFKEQ. The CDR3 consists of 15 residues. The CDR3: CASSQDLGGLETQYF. The CDR3 nucleotides read TGTGCCAGCAGCCAAGATTTAGGGGGCCTAGAGACCCAGTACTTC.

The chain joins TRBV7-9 to TRBJ2-2, with 10 bases fitting TRBD1. V lost 0 bases and J lost 5; bases outside the gene matches: 0. Germline CDR1 SEHNR, CDR2 FQNEAQ (reference sequence). The CDR3 extends over 15 amino acids. The CDR3 protein is CASSLAGQGTGELFF. For the CDR3, the DNA is TGTGCCAGCAGCTTAGCGGGACAGGGGACCGGGGAGCTGTTTTTT. The whole variable domain, remainder taken from reference TRBV7-9 and TRBJ2-2, is DTGVSQNPRHKITKRGQNVTFRCDPISEHNRLYWYRQTLGQGPEFLTYFQNEAQLEKSRLLSDRFSAERPKGSFSTLEIQRTEQGDSAMYLCASSLAGQGTGELFFGEGSRLTVL.

The rearrangement joins TRBV28 to TRBJ1-3; D unclear. Germline V CDR1 and CDR2: MDHEN, SYDVKM. V shed 7 bases and J shed 8 bases, with 15 bases lying between them. The length of the CDR3 is 13 residues. The CDR3 DNA sequence: TGTGCCAGCATTACCGGAACCGGGGACACCATATATTTT. It yields the protein CASITGTGDTIYF.

This chain links TRBV6-1 with TRBJ1-4, with 7 bases matching TRBD1. CDR3 length equals 15 residues. The germline V gene has CDR1 MNHNS and CDR2 SASEGT. The V gene end was trimmed by 3 bases and the J gene end by 4 bases; junction bases not matched to a gene: 5. The CDR3 DNA reads TGTGCCAGCAGTGACGCCGGGACAGTTAATGAAAAACTGTTTTTT. Translating it yields CASSDAGTVNEKLFF.

The chain joins TRBV7-8 to TRBJ1-6; weak D call: TRBD1 (6 bases). Germline V gives CDR1 SGHVS, CDR2 FQNEAQ. This CDR3 spans 16 amino acids. The V and J ends lost 1 base and 7 bases respectively, with 14 bases between them. The CDR3 DNA reads TGTGCCAGCAGCTTAGTTGGTGCAGGGGCCAATTCACCCCTCCACTTT. Its protein product is CASSLVGAGANSPLHF.

J is TRBJ2-5 and V is TRBV5-1; D not certain. The V gene's germline CDR1 is SGHRS and CDR2 YFSETQ. Trimming removed 4 bases from V and 5 bases from J, with 15 bases in between. This CDR3 has 14 residues. The CDR3 loop is CASSRAPFGETQYF. CDR3 in DNA: TGCGCCAGCAGCCGGGCGCCTTTTGGGGAGACCCAGTACTTC. The full variable domain, with the rest looked up from reference TRBV5-1 and TRBJ2-5, is KAGVTQTPRYLIKTRGQQVTLSCSPISGHRSVSWYQQTPGQGLQFLFEYFSETQRNKGNFPGRFSGRQFSNSRSEMNVSTLELGDSALYLCASSRAPFGETQYFGPGTRLLVL.

The gene calls are TRBV19 and TRBJ2-3; D remains ambiguous. The V end lost 8 bases, the J end lost 5 bases, and 17 bases lay between the germline ends. The germline CDR1 and CDR2 sequences are LNHDA and SQIVND (reference sequence). CDR3 length: 14 amino acids. CDR3 sequence reads: CASSNDLRVDTQYF. The CDR3 region has the DNA TGTGCCAGTTCTAACGACCTTCGTGTAGATACGCAGTATTTT. Using reference TRBV19 and TRBJ2-3 for the parts outside the CDR3, the full variable domain is DGGITQSPKYLFRKEGQNVTLSCEQNLNHDAMYWYRQDPGQGLRLIYYSQIVNDFQKGDIAEGYSVSREKKESFPLTVTSAQKNPTAFYLCASSNDLRVDTQYFGPGTRLTVL.

The chain carries TRBV5-4 and TRBJ2-1, with D possibly matching TRBD2 (6 bases). CDR1 SGHNT and CDR2 YYREEE come from the germline V gene (reference sequence). V was trimmed by 4 bases and J by 0 bases, leaving 17 bases between them. The CDR3 loop spans 17 amino acids. CDR3 amino acids: CASSTPVGSGSYNEQFF. The DNA for the CDR3 is TGTGCCAGCAGCACCCCTGTCGGGAGCGGCTCCTACAATGAGCAGTTCTTC.

V usage is TRBV2 and J usage is TRBJ2-1; D not resolved. The germline gives CDR1 SNHLY, CDR2 FYNNEI. V was shortened by 6 bases and J by 0 bases, with 9 bases between the two germline ends. This CDR3 has 14 residues. The CDR3 region is CASSPGPSYNEQFF. The CDR3 DNA is TGTGCCAGCAGCCCAGGACCCTCCTACAATGAGCAGTTCTTC.

The chain uses TRBV2 and TRBJ2-5; 12 nucleotides match TRBD2. This CDR3 has 16 residues. Germline-derived CDR1 and CDR2 are SNHLY and FYNNEI. V lost 5 bases and J lost 4; bases outside the gene matches: 8. Here the CDR3 reads CASSSTTSGGRETQYF. CDR3 DNA sequence: TGTGCCAGCAGTTCTACGACTAGCGGGGGACGAGAGACCCAGTACTTC.

V is TRBV28 and J is TRBJ2-1; D is uncertain. With 2 bases removed from V and 6 bases from J, the gap between germline ends came to 14 bases. This CDR3 region has 15 residues. From germline, CDR1 is MDHEN and CDR2 SYDVKM. The CDR3 sequence: CASSLIRKLGNEQFF. The CDR3 nucleotides read TGTGCCAGCAGTTTAATTCGGAAGTTGGGCAATGAGCAGTTCTTC.

CDR3 region: CASSQVAASYEQYF. The CDR3 region has the DNA TGTGCCAGCAGCCAAGTTGCAGCCTCCTACGAGCAGTACTTC. The rearrangement uses TRBV14 and TRBJ2-7; no definite D call. The CDR3 is made up of 14 amino acids. The germline V gene encodes CDR1 SGHDN and CDR2 FVKESK. The V end lost 1 base, the J end lost 0 bases, and 7 bases lay between the germline ends.

The rearrangement joins TRBV6-5 to TRBJ1-2; no clear D. The germline V and J ends were trimmed by 4 bases and 0 bases, with 12 bases remaining between them. The V gene's germline CDR1 is MNHEY and CDR2 SVGAGI. The CDR3 is made up of 15 amino acids. In DNA, the CDR3 is TGTGCCAGCAGTTTAGCCGCTTTAGCTAACTATGGCTACACCTTC. This gives the protein CASSLAALANYGYTF.

This clone has just one count. This chain connects TRBV10-3 to TRBJ1-2; 7 nucleotides line up with TRBD1. Germline V gene lookup returns CDR1 ENHRY and CDR2 SYGVKD. The length of the CDR3 is 17 residues. V trimming: 6 bases; J trimming: 2 bases; junction bases outside the gene matches: 15. CDR3 residues: CAISAHSGGEGNYGYTF. The CDR3 DNA reads TGTGCCATCAGCGCGCATTCAGGGGGTGAGGGGAACTATGGCTACACCTTC.

V usage is TRBV15 and J usage is TRBJ2-5; TRBD1 agrees at 8 bases. Per the germline V gene, CDR1 is LNHNV and CDR2 is YYDKDF (reference sequence). CDR3 length: 13 amino acids. Trimming took 8 bases from V and 5 from J; bases not matched to a gene: 7. CDR3 coding DNA: TGTGCCACCGCCAGGGGGCTAGGGGAGACCCAGTACTTC. It codes for CATARGLGETQYF. The full variable domain, rest sourced from reference TRBV15 and TRBJ2-5, is DAMVIQNPRYQVTQFGKPVTLSCSQTLNHNVMYWYQQKSSQAPKLLFHYYDKDFNNEADTPDNFQSRRPNTSFCFLDIRSPGLGDTAMYLCATARGLGETQYFGPGTRLLVL.

The chain links TRBV9 to TRBJ1-2; D is undetermined. The CDR3 has 13 amino acids. V was trimmed by 2 bases and J by 4 bases, leaving 9 bases between them. Germline V gene data show CDR1 as SGDLS and CDR2 as YYNGEE. CDR3 sequence reads: CASSVRFSYGYTF. Here the CDR3 DNA reads TGTGCCAGCAGCGTCCGCTTCAGCTATGGCTACACCTTC.